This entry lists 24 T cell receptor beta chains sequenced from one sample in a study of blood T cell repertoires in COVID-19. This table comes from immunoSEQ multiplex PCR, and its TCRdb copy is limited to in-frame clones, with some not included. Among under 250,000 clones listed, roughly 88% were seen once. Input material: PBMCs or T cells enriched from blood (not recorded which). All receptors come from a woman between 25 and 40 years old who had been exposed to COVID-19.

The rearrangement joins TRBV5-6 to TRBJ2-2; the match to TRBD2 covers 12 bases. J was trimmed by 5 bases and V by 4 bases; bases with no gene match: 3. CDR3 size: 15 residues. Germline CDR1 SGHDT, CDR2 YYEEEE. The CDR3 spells CASSKTSGRTGELFF. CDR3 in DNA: TGTGCCAGCAGCAAAACTAGCGGGAGGACCGGGGAGCTGTTTTTT.

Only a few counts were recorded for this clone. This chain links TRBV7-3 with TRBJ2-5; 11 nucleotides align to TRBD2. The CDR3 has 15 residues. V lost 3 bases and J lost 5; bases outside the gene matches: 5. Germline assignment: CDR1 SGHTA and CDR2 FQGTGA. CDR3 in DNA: TGTGCCAGCAGCTTTTTAGCGGGAGGGCTTGAGACCCAGTACTTC. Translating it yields CASSFLAGGLETQYF.

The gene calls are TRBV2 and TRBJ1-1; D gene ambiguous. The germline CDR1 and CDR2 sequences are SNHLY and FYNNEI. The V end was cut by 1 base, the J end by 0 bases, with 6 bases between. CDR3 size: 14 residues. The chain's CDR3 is CASSEGGLNTEAFF. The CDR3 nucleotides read TGTGCCAGCAGTGAAGGCGGATTGAACACTGAAGCTTTCTTT.

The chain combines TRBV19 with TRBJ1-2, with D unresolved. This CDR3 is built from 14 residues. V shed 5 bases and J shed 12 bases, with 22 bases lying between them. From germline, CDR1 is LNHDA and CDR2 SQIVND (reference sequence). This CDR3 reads CASSPVIVTESHTF. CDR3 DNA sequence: TGTGCCAGTAGTCCCGTTATCGTGACGGAGTCACACACCTTC.

CDR3 loop: CASSTLAGGGTDTQYF. The CDR3, as DNA: TGTGCCAGCAGCACCTTAGCGGGAGGAGGCACAGATACGCAGTATTTT. The chain employs TRBV5-6 and TRBJ2-3, with 10 positions matching TRBD2. The CDR3 spans 16 residues. Germline CDR1 is SGHDT and CDR2 is YYEEEE. Losses at the gene ends were 4 bases for V and 1 base for J; bases not matched to a gene: 6.

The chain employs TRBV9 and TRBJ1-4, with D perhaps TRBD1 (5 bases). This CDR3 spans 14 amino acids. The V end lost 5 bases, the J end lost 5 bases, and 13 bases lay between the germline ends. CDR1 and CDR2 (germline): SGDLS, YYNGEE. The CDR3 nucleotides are TGTGCCAGCAGTCCTAGGGGATTGAATGAAAAACTGTTTTTT. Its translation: CASSPRGLNEKLFF.

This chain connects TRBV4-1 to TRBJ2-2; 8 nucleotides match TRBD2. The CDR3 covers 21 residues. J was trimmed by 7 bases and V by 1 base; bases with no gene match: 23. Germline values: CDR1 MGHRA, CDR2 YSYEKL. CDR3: CASSQGGGRTTKPRGGGELFF. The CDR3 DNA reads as TGCGCCAGCAGCCAAGGAGGCGGGAGGACGACCAAACCCCGAGGGGGCGGGGAGCTGTTTTTT.

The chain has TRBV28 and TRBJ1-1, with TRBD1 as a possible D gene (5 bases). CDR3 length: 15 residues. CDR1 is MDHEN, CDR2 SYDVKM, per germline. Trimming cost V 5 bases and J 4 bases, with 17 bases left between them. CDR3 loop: CASSPPLPGSTEAFF. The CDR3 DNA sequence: TGTGCCAGCAGTCCCCCCCTTCCAGGGTCCACTGAAGCTTTCTTT.

CDR3 nucleotide sequence: TGCGCCAGCAGCCAACCGACTAGCGGAGCACGGGTCAATGAGCAGTTCTTC. As protein: CASSQPTSGARVNEQFF. The chain combines TRBV4-1 with TRBJ2-1; 9 bases fit TRBD2. Unmatched junction bases numbered 11, after V lost 2 bases and J lost 6 bases. Germline loops: CDR1 MGHRA, CDR2 YSYEKL. The CDR3 totals 17 residues.

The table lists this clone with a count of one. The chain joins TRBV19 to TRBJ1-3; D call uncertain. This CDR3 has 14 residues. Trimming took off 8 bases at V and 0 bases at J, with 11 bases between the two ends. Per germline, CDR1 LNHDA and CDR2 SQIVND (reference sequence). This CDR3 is CASHRPSSGNTIYF. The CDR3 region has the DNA TGTGCCAGTCACCGCCCGAGCTCTGGAAACACCATATATTTT.

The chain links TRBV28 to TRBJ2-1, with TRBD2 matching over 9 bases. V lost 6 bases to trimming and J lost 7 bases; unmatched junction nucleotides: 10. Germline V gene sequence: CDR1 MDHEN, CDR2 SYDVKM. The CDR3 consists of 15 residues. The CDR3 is CASRASGIGMNEQFF. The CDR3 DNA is TGTGCCAGCAGGGCTAGCGGGATTGGTATGAATGAGCAGTTCTTC.

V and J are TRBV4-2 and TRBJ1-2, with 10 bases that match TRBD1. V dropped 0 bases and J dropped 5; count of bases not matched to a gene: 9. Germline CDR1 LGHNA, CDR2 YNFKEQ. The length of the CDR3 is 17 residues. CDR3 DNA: TGTGCCAGCAGCCAAGACGTGACAGGGGGCGCGGGGTATGGCTACACCTTC. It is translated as CASSQDVTGGAGYGYTF.

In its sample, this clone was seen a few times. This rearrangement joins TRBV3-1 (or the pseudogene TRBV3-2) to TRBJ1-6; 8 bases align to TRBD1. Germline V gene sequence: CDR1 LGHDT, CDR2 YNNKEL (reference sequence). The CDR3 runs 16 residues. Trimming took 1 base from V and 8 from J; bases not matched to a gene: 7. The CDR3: CASSQGSQGAYSPLHF. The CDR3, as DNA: TGTGCCAGCAGCCAAGGTTCCCAGGGGGCTTATTCACCCCTCCACTTT.

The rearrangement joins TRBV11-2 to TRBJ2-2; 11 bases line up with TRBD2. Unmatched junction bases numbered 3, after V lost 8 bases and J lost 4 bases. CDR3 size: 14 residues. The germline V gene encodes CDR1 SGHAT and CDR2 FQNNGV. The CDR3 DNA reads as TGTGCCAGCGATAGCGGGAGGGCCACCGGGGAGCTGTTTTTT. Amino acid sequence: CASDSGRATGELFF.

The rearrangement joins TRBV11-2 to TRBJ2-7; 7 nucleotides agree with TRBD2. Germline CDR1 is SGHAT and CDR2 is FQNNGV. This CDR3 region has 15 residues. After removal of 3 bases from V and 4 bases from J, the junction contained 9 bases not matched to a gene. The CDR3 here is CASSFGRSSGYEQYF. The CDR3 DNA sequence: TGTGCCAGCAGCTTCGGGAGGTCTAGCGGATACGAGCAGTACTTC.

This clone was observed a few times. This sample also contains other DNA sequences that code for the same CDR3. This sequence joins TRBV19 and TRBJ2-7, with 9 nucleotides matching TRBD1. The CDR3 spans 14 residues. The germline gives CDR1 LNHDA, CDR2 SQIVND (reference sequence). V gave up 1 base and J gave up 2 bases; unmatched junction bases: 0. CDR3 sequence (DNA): TGTGCCAGTAGTATAGGGGACAGGGCCTACGAGCAGTACTTC. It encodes CASSIGDRAYEQYF.

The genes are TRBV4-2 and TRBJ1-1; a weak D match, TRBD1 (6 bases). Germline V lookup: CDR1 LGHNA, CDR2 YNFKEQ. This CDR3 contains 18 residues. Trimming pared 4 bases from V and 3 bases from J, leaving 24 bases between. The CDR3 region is CASSPAPGDQGWDTEAFF. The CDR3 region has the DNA TGTGCCAGCAGCCCCGCTCCCGGGGACCAGGGGTGGGACACTGAAGCTTTCTTT.

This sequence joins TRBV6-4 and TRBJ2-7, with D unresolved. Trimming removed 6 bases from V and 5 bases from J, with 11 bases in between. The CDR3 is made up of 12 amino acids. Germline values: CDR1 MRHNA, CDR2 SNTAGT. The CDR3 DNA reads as TGTGCCAGCAGCGTTACTCCCGACGAGCAGTACTTC. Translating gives CASSVTPDEQYF.

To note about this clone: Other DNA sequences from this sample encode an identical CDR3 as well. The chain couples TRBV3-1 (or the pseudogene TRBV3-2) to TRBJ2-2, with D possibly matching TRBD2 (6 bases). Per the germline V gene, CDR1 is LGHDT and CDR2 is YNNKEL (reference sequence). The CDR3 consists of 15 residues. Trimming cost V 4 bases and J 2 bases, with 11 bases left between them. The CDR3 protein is CASSRETSNTGELFF. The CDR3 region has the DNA TGTGCCAGCAGCCGGGAGACTAGTAACACCGGGGAGCTGTTTTTT.

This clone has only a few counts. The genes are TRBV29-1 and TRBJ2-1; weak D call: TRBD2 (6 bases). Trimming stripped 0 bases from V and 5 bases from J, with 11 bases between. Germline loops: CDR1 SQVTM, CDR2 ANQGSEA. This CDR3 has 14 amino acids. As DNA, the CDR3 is TGCAGCGTTGAAGATCATCCTAGCGACAATGAGCAGTTCTTC. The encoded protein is CSVEDHPSDNEQFF.

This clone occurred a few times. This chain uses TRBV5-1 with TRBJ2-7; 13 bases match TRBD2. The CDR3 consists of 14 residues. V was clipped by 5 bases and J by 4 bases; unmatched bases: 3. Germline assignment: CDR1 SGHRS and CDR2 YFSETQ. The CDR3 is CASSPTSGRYEQYF. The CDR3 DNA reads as TGCGCCAGCAGTCCGACTAGCGGGAGGTACGAGCAGTACTTC.

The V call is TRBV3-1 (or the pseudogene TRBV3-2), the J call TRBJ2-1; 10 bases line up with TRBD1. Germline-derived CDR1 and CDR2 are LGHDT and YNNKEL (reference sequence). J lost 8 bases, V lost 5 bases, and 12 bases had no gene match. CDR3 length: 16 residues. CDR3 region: CASSSGPGTGVYEQFF. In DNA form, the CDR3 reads TGTGCCAGCAGCTCCGGCCCCGGGACAGGGGTTTATGAGCAGTTCTTC.

The CDR3 spells CASSLRGGEDYGYTF. The CDR3 DNA follows: TGTGCCAGCAGTTTAAGGGGGGGCGAGGACTATGGCTACACCTTC. The genes are TRBV27 and TRBJ1-2; TRBD1 is a possible D gene (6 bases). The CDR3 has 15 residues. CDR1 is MNHEY, CDR2 SMNVEV, per germline (reference sequence). Deletions cut 2 bases from V and 3 bases from J, with 13 bases between.

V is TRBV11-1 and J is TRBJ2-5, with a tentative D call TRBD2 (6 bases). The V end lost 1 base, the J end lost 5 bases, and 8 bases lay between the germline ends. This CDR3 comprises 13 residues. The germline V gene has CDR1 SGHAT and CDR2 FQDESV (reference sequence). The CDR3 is CASSLEGRETQYF. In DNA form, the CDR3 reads TGTGCCAGCAGCTTAGAGGGGAGGGAGACCCAGTACTTC.